The 21 T cell receptor beta chains below come from one sample, sequenced in a study of monozygotic twins with cystic fibrosis. Sequencing used immunoSEQ multiplex PCR; TCRdb keeps in-frame clones, though not all of them. The sample records about 9,600 clones, 91% being singletons. Sequences were obtained from blood. Source of these receptors: a boy aged 2 to 9 with cystic fibrosis.

This clone was counted between two and nine times. The chain is built from TRBV11-2 and TRBJ2-2; D unresolved. This CDR3 has 13 amino acids. Germline V lookup: CDR1 SGHAT, CDR2 FQNNGV. V was trimmed by 1 base and J by 2 bases, leaving 2 bases between them. The CDR3 reads CASSLVNTGELFF. CDR3 bases: TGTGCCAGCAGCTTAGTTAACACCGGGGAGCTGTTTTTT.

The chain employs TRBV13 and TRBJ2-7; TRBD1 might be the D (6 bases). V was trimmed by 4 bases and J by 2 bases, leaving 12 bases between them. CDR1 PRHDT and CDR2 FYEKMQ come from the germline V gene (reference sequence). The CDR3 loop spans 14 amino acids. The CDR3 coding sequence is TGTGCCAGCAGCTCAAGGGACAAGCCCTACGAGCAGTACTTC. Translation gives CASSSRDKPYEQYF. Combining the CDR3 with reference TRBV13 and TRBJ2-7 gives the whole variable domain AAGVIQSPRHLIKEKRETATLKCYPIPRHDTVYWYQQGPGQDPQFLISFYEKMQSDKGSIPDRFSAQQFSDYHSELNMSSLELGDSALYFCASSSRDKPYEQYFGPGTRLTVT.

CDR3 in DNA: TGCAGCGCCCAGGGGTTGTCAGGGCGGAACACCGGGGAGCTGTTTTTT. Translating it yields CSAQGLSGRNTGELFF. J is TRBJ2-2 and V is TRBV29-1; tentative D call: TRBD1 (6 bases). The CDR3 sequence is 16 residues long. CDR1 and CDR2 (germline): SQVTM, ANQGSEA. Trimming removed 7 bases at V and 1 base at J, with 19 bases between.

The chain employs TRBV6-1 and TRBJ2-7, with TRBD2 matching 7 bases. After removal of 4 bases from V and 2 bases from J, the junction contained 8 bases not matched to a gene. The CDR3 is 15 amino acids. Germline-derived CDR1 and CDR2 are MNHNS and SASEGT. In nucleotides, the CDR3 is TGTGCCAGCAGTGCCCGGGGAGGGCTAGCCTACGAGCAGTACGTC. Encoded protein: CASSARGGLAYEQYV.

The chain combines TRBV11-3 with TRBJ2-6; 7 bases are a match to TRBD1. The CDR3 has 15 amino acids. Trimming cost V 2 bases and J 4 bases; bases outside gene matches: 2. The germline V gene has CDR1 SGHNT and CDR2 YENEEA. The DNA of the CDR3 is TGTGCCAGCAGCTTAACAGGGGCCGGGGCCAACGTCCTGACTTTC. Translated: CASSLTGAGANVLTF. Full variable domain (missing parts from reference TRBV11-3 and TRBJ2-6): EAGVVQSPRYKIIEKKQPVAFWCNPISGHNTLYWYLQNLGQGPELLIRYENEEAVDDSQLPKDRFSAERLKGVDSTLKIQPAELGDSAVYLCASSLTGAGANVLTFGAGSRLTVL.

This chain uses TRBV30 with TRBJ2-1; D is uncertain. Trimming removed 4 bases at V and 0 bases at J, with 13 bases between. Germline CDR1 reads GTSNPN; CDR2 reads SVGIG (reference sequence). This CDR3 has 15 amino acids. CDR3 region: CAWKFRFSSYNEQFF. The CDR3 DNA reads TGTGCCTGGAAATTCCGCTTTAGCTCCTACAATGAGCAGTTCTTC.

The chain has TRBV30 and TRBJ2-1; D unresolved. The length of the CDR3 is 11 residues. Germline V gene lookup returns CDR1 GTSNPN and CDR2 SVGIG (reference sequence). V shed 2 bases and J shed 5 bases, with 4 bases lying between them. CDR3: CAWSRNNEQFF. DNA of the CDR3: TGTGCCTGGAGTAGAAACAATGAGCAGTTCTTC. Full variable domain (outside the CDR3, taken from reference TRBV30 and TRBJ2-1): SQTIHQWPATLVQPVGSPLSLECTVEGTSNPNLYWYRQAAGRGLQLLFYSVGIGQISSEVPQNLSASRPQDRQFILSSKKLLLSDSGFYLCAWSRNNEQFFGPGTRLTVL.

The chain carries TRBV10-3 and TRBJ1-3, with a possible D match to TRBD1 (5 bases). With 3 bases removed from V and 0 bases from J, the gap between germline ends came to 12 bases. The CDR3 length is 16 residues. CDR1 and CDR2 (germline): ENHRY, SYGVKD. The CDR3 nucleotides are TGTGCCATCAGTGAAAGGGGCTCGAGCTCTGGAAACACCATATATTTT. It yields the protein CAISERGSSSGNTIYF.

The chain's CDR3 is CASSPWASTSPSNQPQHF. CDR3 in DNA: TGTGCCAGCAGTCCATGGGCCTCAACCTCCCCTAGCAATCAGCCCCAGCATTTT. The J gene is TRBJ1-5, the V gene TRBV27; D is unclear. The germline V gene encodes CDR1 MNHEY and CDR2 SMNVEV (reference sequence). V lost 5 bases to trimming and J lost 0 bases, with 20 bases between them. The CDR3 spans 18 residues.

The J gene is TRBJ2-3, the V gene TRBV19; 14 positions agree with TRBD2. CDR1 is LNHDA and CDR2 is SQIVND in the germline V gene (reference sequence). The CDR3 covers 14 residues. V lost 10 bases, J lost 4 bases, and 4 bases stayed unmatched. The CDR3 spells CATSTSGGADTQYF. Here the CDR3 DNA reads TGTGCCACCTCGACTAGCGGGGGGGCAGATACGCAGTATTTT. Looking up the rest from reference TRBV19 and TRBJ2-3 gives the full variable domain: DGGITQSPKYLFRKEGQNVTLSCEQNLNHDAMYWYRQDPGQGLRLIYYSQIVNDFQKGDIAEGYSVSREKKESFPLTVTSAQKNPTAFYLCATSTSGGADTQYFGPGTRLTVL.

The CDR3 loop reads CASSRQKANYGYTF. The CDR3 DNA follows: TGTGCCAGCAGCCGACAGAAAGCTAACTATGGCTACACCTTC. The chain is built from TRBV6-5 and TRBJ1-2; tentative D call: TRBD1 (5 bases). Per germline, CDR1 MNHEY and CDR2 SVGAGI. The CDR3 is made up of 14 amino acids. The V and J ends lost 6 bases and 0 bases respectively, with 11 bases between them.

The chain is built from TRBV5-1 and TRBJ1-6; TRBD1 agrees at 7 bases. The V gene end was trimmed by 0 bases and the J gene end by 7 bases; junction bases not matched to a gene: 4. Germline loops: CDR1 SGHRS, CDR2 YFSETQ. CDR3 size: 15 residues. CDR3 amino acids: CASSLGGTENSPLHF. The CDR3 DNA sequence: TGCGCCAGCAGCTTGGGAGGGACAGAGAATTCACCCCTCCACTTT. The whole variable domain, remainder taken from reference TRBV5-1 and TRBJ1-6, is KAGVTQTPRYLIKTRGQQVTLSCSPISGHRSVSWYQQTPGQGLQFLFEYFSETQRNKGNFPGRFSGRQFSNSRSEMNVSTLELGDSALYLCASSLGGTENSPLHFGNGTRLTVT.

The chain combines TRBV11-2 with TRBJ1-6, with D possibly TRBD1 on 5 matching bases. CDR3 length: 16 amino acids. The V gene's germline CDR1 is SGHAT and CDR2 FQNNGV. V shed 5 bases and J shed 6 bases, with 17 bases lying between them. DNA for the CDR3: TGTGCCAGCAGCGCCCCTTTCAGGGTCTCTAATTCACCCCTCCACTTT. Translated, it gives CASSAPFRVSNSPLHF.

The V gene is TRBV4-1, the J gene TRBJ1-5, with D perhaps TRBD1 (6 bases). Germline V gene lookup returns CDR1 MGHRA and CDR2 YSYEKL. Trimming removed 1 base from V and 7 bases from J, with 14 bases in between. The CDR3 extends over 15 amino acids. The CDR3 is CASSQVPGDGQPQHF. CDR3 coding DNA: TGCGCCAGCAGCCAAGTCCCAGGGGATGGACAGCCCCAGCATTTT.

J is TRBJ2-3 and V is TRBV4-2, with D perhaps matching TRBD1 (6 bases). V was trimmed by 3 bases and J by 5 bases, leaving 12 bases between them. This CDR3 region has 14 residues. Looked up from germline, CDR1 is LGHNA and CDR2 is YNFKEQ. CDR3 sequence (DNA): TGTGCCAGCAGCCAGGGCACAGGGCTAGATACGCAGTATTTT. Protein product: CASSQGTGLDTQYF.

The gene calls are TRBV5-4 and TRBJ2-1; unclear D gene. In germline, CDR1 is SGHNT, CDR2 YYREEE (reference sequence). Trimming took 4 bases from V and 6 from J, leaving 14 bases between them. This CDR3 is built from 14 residues. This CDR3 is CASSAVSLGNEQFF. CDR3 bases: TGTGCCAGCAGCGCCGTCTCCTTGGGCAATGAGCAGTTCTTC.

This clone was seen once. This sequence joins TRBV13 and TRBJ2-7; 12 bases agree with TRBD1. Germline-derived CDR1 and CDR2 are PRHDT and FYEKMQ (reference sequence). This CDR3 comprises 16 residues. J was trimmed by 4 bases and V by 5 bases; bases with no gene match: 9. The CDR3: CASSAAGTGGDYEQYV. The CDR3 bases are TGTGCCAGCAGCGCCGCCGGGACAGGGGGCGATTACGAGCAGTACGTC.

The chain combines TRBV6-5 with TRBJ2-5; D unresolved. V was clipped by 2 bases and J by 7 bases, with 14 bases between them. CDR1 is MNHEY, CDR2 SVGAGI, per germline. The CDR3 is made up of 14 amino acids. In nucleotides, the CDR3 is TGTGCCAGCAGTTACCCGGGCCCCCGAGGGACCCAGTACTTC. The encoded protein is CASSYPGPRGTQYF.

The J gene is TRBJ2-4, the V gene TRBV2; 11 nucleotides match TRBD2. The V gene end was trimmed by 4 bases and the J gene end by 1 base; junction bases not matched to a gene: 0. The germline V gene has CDR1 SNHLY and CDR2 FYNNEI. The CDR3 has 15 residues. CDR3 in amino acids: CASSGLAGAKNIQYF. The CDR3 nucleotides are TGTGCCAGCAGTGGACTAGCGGGGGCCAAAAACATTCAGTACTTC.

The genes are TRBV11-2 and TRBJ2-1; D not resolved. The CDR3 has 15 amino acids. The V gene lost 5 bases and the J gene lost 0 bases, with 11 bases spanning the gap. The V gene's germline CDR1 is SGHAT and CDR2 FQNNGV. The DNA of the CDR3 is TGTGCCAGCAGCCCGGGCGGACCCTCCTACAATGAGCAGTTCTTC. Amino acid sequence: CASSPGGPSYNEQFF.

This rearrangement joins TRBV5-1 to TRBJ1-1; D is possibly TRBD1 (5 bases). From germline, CDR1 is SGHRS and CDR2 YFSETQ. The CDR3 is 15 residues long. The V end was cut by 1 base, the J end by 3 bases, with 13 bases between. CDR3 DNA sequence: TGCGCCAGCAGCTTGAGGTCTATGGGGGACACTGAAGCTTTCTTT. Translation gives CASSLRSMGDTEAFF. Filled out from reference TRBV5-1 and TRBJ1-1, the complete variable domain reads KAGVTQTPRYLIKTRGQQVTLSCSPISGHRSVSWYQQTPGQGLQFLFEYFSETQRNKGNFPGRFSGRQFSNSRSEMNVSTLELGDSALYLCASSLRSMGDTEAFFGQGTRLTVV.